This record concerns one T cell receptor beta chain sequence. Its specificity is not known. Per the original data handling: Ranging from roughly 23,224 to 750,000, TCR counts per sample had a median value of around 92,000. From the RACE reads, TCRdb called clonotypes with MiXCR, one entry per CDR3 protein. TCRdb assigned the V and J calls; the authors' analysis was not used. This sample carries over 300,000 distinct CDR3 sequences, about 5.1% of them seen once, and the ten largest clones take 2.6%. These data are taken from a study of human T cells and chemical hapten exposure. Study-wide results and limits: Donors were affected by alopecia, so their immune reaction might vary from that of healthy individuals. There was a positive correlation between PT1 expanded TCR counts and patch test score.

Trimming removed 0 bases at V and 4 bases at J, with 4 bases between. Per germline, CDR1 LGHNA and CDR2 YNFKEQ. The CDR3 has 13 residues. The time point is: pre-sensitization, week 0. Treatment given: therapeutic diphenylcyclopropenone sensitization with weekly scalp DPC. The chain is built from TRBV4-2 and TRBJ2-1; unclear D gene. Sequenced material: whole blood, taken in connection with sensitization to the hapten diphenylcyclopropenone (DPC). This receptor was taken from a woman aged 45-65 years with alopecia areata. Some clones in this sample may be carry-over from other donors' samples. CDR3: CASSQEQYNEQFF. The CDR3 nucleotides are TGTGCCAGCAGCCAAGAACAGTACAATGAGCAGTTCTTC.